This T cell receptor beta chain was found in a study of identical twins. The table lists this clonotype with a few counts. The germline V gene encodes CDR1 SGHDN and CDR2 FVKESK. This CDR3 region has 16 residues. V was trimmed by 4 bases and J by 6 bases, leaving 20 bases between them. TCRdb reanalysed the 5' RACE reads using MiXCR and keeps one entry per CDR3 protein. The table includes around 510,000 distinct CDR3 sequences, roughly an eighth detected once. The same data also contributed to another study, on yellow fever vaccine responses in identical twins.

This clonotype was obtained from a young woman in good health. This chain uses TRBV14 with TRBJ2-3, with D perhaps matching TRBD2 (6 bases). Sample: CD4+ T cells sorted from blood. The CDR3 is CASSPLGAGIMDTQYF. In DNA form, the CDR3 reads TGTGCCAGCAGCCCCCTCGGGGCGGGAATCATGGATACGCAGTATTTT.